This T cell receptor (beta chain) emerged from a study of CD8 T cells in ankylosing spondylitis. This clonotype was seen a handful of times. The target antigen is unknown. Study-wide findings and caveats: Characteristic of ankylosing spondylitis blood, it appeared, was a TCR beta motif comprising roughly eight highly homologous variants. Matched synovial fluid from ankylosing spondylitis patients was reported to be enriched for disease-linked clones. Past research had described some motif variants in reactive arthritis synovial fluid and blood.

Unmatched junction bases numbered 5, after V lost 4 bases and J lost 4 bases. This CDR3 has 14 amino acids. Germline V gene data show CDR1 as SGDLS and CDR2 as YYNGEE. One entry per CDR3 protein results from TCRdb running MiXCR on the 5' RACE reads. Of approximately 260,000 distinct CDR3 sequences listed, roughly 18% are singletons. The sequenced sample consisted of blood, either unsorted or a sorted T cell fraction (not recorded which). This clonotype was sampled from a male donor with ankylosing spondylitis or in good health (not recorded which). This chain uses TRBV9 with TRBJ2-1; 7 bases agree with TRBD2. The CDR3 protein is CASSSPGLYNEQFF. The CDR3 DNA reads TGTGCCAGCAGCTCCCCGGGACTATACAATGAGCAGTTCTTC.